A single sample gave rise to the 20 T cell receptor beta chains below, sequenced in a study of shared clonotypes between healthy human individuals. Some clones are missing from TCRdb's copy, which holds only in-frame ones; the method was immunoSEQ multiplex PCR. This sample has approximately 1,500,000 clones, with around 97% found just once. Material: naive CD4+ T cells sorted from blood. As for subset: CD45RA+ positively selected. The source is a young man in good health.

The CDR3: CASSRRGGPNLNEKLFF. For the CDR3, the DNA is TGTGCCAGCAGTCGGAGGGGGGGGCCGAACCTTAATGAAAAACTGTTTTTT. The chain uses TRBV27 and TRBJ1-4; perhaps TRBD1 as D (6 bases). Germline values: CDR1 MNHEY, CDR2 SMNVEV (reference sequence). This CDR3 has 17 residues. The V end lost 5 bases, the J end lost 4 bases, and 20 bases lay between the germline ends.

This chain connects TRBV28 to TRBJ1-2, with D uncertain. This CDR3 is 13 amino acids long. Looked up from germline, CDR1 is MDHEN and CDR2 is SYDVKM. V gave up 4 bases and J gave up 8 bases, with 14 bases separating them. CDR3 nucleotide sequence: TGTGCCAGCAGTTATTTGGCCGTCCGGGGCTACACCTTC. It yields the protein CASSYLAVRGYTF.

The CDR3 coding sequence is TGTGCCAGCGCGGGCGGGAGACGGACTAATCAGCCCCAGCATTTT. This codes for CASAGGRRTNQPQHF. The chain carries TRBV7-8 and TRBJ1-5; D is undetermined. Germline values: CDR1 SGHVS, CDR2 FQNEAQ. CDR3 length equals 15 residues. V lost 8 bases and J 4 bases, leaving 18 bases between the germline ends.

The rearrangement joins TRBV5-8 to TRBJ2-7, with D perhaps TRBD1 or TRBD2 (6 bases each). The V end was cut by 0 bases, the J end by 2 bases, with 12 bases between. Germline V gene data show CDR1 as SGHTS and CDR2 as YDEGEE. The CDR3 runs to 15 residues. The CDR3 DNA sequence: TGTGCCAGCAGCTTGGTTTGGGGGGCGGCCTACGAGCAGTACTTC. Protein: CASSLVWGAAYEQYF.

V usage is TRBV9 and J usage is TRBJ1-1; TRBD1 might be the D (6 bases). The CDR3 extends over 17 amino acids. Trimming removed 3 bases at V and 1 base at J, with 19 bases between. Per the germline V gene, CDR1 is SGDLS and CDR2 is YYNGEE. CDR3 sequence: CASSETGIYTKNTEAFF. DNA of the CDR3: TGTGCCAGCAGCGAAACAGGGATCTACACCAAGAACACTGAAGCTTTCTTT.

The gene calls are TRBV29-1 and TRBJ2-1, with D perhaps matching TRBD2 (6 bases). Trimming took off 7 bases at V and 3 bases at J, with 10 bases between the two ends. In germline, CDR1 is SQVTM, CDR2 ANQGSEA. This CDR3 spans 12 amino acids. The CDR3 bases are TGCAGCGATGGAGGGGTCTACAATGAGCAGTTCTTC. This translates into CSDGGVYNEQFF.

V and J are TRBV27 and TRBJ2-7; D gene ambiguous. The germline CDR1 and CDR2 sequences are MNHEY and SMNVEV (reference sequence). The V gene lost 6 bases and the J gene lost 5 bases, with 17 bases spanning the gap. CDR3 size: 14 residues. The CDR3, as DNA: TGTGCCAGCAGGCGTACTTACGTTCCCGACGAGCAGTACTTC. This translates into CASRRTYVPDEQYF.

J is TRBJ2-7 and V is TRBV6-5; 8 nucleotides line up with TRBD1. CDR1 and CDR2 from the germline V gene are MNHEY and SVGAGI. The CDR3 runs to 15 residues. V shed 2 bases and J 5 bases; nucleotides not matched to a gene: 8. The DNA for the CDR3 is TGTGCCAGCAGTTACACCGGGACAGGTGTCGACGAGCAGTACTTC. It encodes CASSYTGTGVDEQYF.

This chain uses TRBV12-5 with TRBJ2-1; 10 bases agree with TRBD2. The CDR3 has 17 residues. Germline V gene data show CDR1 as LGHNT and CDR2 as FRNRAP. The V segment lost 4 bases and the J segment 0 bases; nucleotides outside the gene matches: 6. The CDR3 reads CASGSPLAGVSYNEQFF. The CDR3 coding sequence is TGTGCTAGTGGTTCACCTCTAGCGGGAGTCTCCTACAATGAGCAGTTCTTC.

For this clone: The sample contains more than one DNA sequence encoding this CDR3. V gene TRBV18 combines with J gene TRBJ2-3, with TRBD2 as a possible D gene (5 bases). From germline, CDR1 is KGHSH and CDR2 LQKENI. This CDR3 region has 14 residues. Trimming removed 2 bases from V and 4 bases from J, with 10 bases in between. DNA for the CDR3: TGTGCCAGCTCACCAAGCGGCGCCCCAGATACGCAGTATTTT. Amino acids: CASSPSGAPDTQYF.

The chain is built from TRBV5-6 and TRBJ2-2; possibly TRBD2 for D (6 bases). V was shortened by 3 bases and J by 3 bases, with 9 bases between the two germline ends. CDR1 is SGHDT, CDR2 YYEEEE, per germline. This CDR3 comprises 14 residues. CDR3 nucleotide sequence: TGTGCCAGCAGCTCGACTAGTTACACCGGGGAGCTGTTTTTT. Protein sequence: CASSSTSYTGELFF.

The chain employs TRBV7-2 and TRBJ2-5; D is possibly TRBD1 (5 bases). This CDR3 comprises 13 residues. The germline CDR1 and CDR2 sequences are SGHTA and FQGNSA. Between the trimmed V and J ends, which lost 5 bases and 4 bases, there was a span of 11 bases. CDR3 amino acids: CASSLSGLETQYF. The CDR3 nucleotides are TGTGCCAGCAGCCTATCAGGGTTAGAGACCCAGTACTTC.

The gene calls are TRBV11-3 and TRBJ2-5; D is uncertain. The CDR3 covers 14 residues. Germline-derived CDR1 and CDR2 are SGHNT and YENEEA. Trimming cost V 0 bases and J 5 bases, with 10 bases left between them. The CDR3 protein is CASSLDGVGETQYF. The CDR3 DNA is TGTGCCAGCAGCTTAGATGGGGTGGGCGAGACCCAGTACTTC.

The CDR3 bases are TGTGCCAGCAGCTGGGAGTACACTGAAGCTTTCTTT. Translated, it gives CASSWEYTEAFF. The rearrangement links TRBV5-4 to TRBJ1-1; D unresolved. Trimming cost V 3 bases and J 3 bases, with 6 bases left between them. CDR3 length: 12 amino acids. The V gene's germline CDR1 is SGHNT and CDR2 YYREEE (reference sequence). The whole variable domain, filled in from reference TRBV5-4 and TRBJ1-1, reads ETGVTQSPTHLIKTRGQQVTLRCSSQSGHNTVSWYQQALGQGPQFIFQYYREEENGRGNFPPRFSGLQFPNYSSELNVNALELDDSALYLCASSWEYTEAFFGQGTRLTVV.

V gene TRBV5-1 combines with J gene TRBJ2-7, with 8 positions matching TRBD2. The CDR3 runs 17 residues. Looked up from germline, CDR1 is SGHRS and CDR2 is YFSETQ. J was trimmed by 2 bases and V by 5 bases; bases with no gene match: 15. The CDR3 region is CASSRNPPSSGTYEQYF. The CDR3 nucleotides are TGCGCCAGCAGTCGGAACCCGCCGAGTAGCGGGACCTACGAGCAGTACTTC.

The rearrangement uses TRBV18 and TRBJ2-1, with D possibly called TRBD1 or TRBD2 (6 bases each). Trimming shortened V by 2 bases and J by 3 bases, and 11 bases separated the two germline ends. In germline, CDR1 is KGHSH, CDR2 LQKENI. The CDR3 runs 15 residues. CDR3 DNA: TGTGCCAGCTCACCATCCGGGGGCGGCTACAATGAGCAGTTCTTC. Translated, it gives CASSPSGGGYNEQFF. The whole variable domain, filled in from reference TRBV18 and TRBJ2-1, reads NAGVMQNPRHLVRRRGQEARLRCSPMKGHSHVYWYRQLPEEGLKFMVYLQKENIIDESGMPKERFSAEFPKEGPSILRIQQVVRGDSAAYFCASSPSGGGYNEQFFGPGTRLTVL.

V and J are TRBV19 and TRBJ1-2, with 7 bases lining up with TRBD1. CDR1 is LNHDA, CDR2 SQIVND, per germline (reference sequence). V lost 7 bases, J lost 14 bases, and 10 bases stayed unmatched. The CDR3 has 11 amino acids. Here the CDR3 reads CASIPGTRGTF. The CDR3 DNA sequence: TGTGCCAGTATCCCCGGGACCAGGGGGACCTTC.

The chain recombines TRBV6-1 with TRBJ2-7; 8 nucleotides match TRBD1. Per germline, CDR1 MNHNS and CDR2 SASEGT. The CDR3 extends over 13 amino acids. Trimming at V came to 4 bases and at J to 6 bases, leaving 5 bases not matched to a gene. The CDR3 here is CASSVQGAIEQYF. The CDR3 DNA sequence: TGTGCCAGCAGTGTTCAGGGGGCGATCGAGCAGTACTTC.

The CDR3: CASSIDRGTYQPQHF. The CDR3 coding sequence is TGTGCCAGCAGCATCGACAGGGGGACATATCAGCCCCAGCATTTT. V and J are TRBV21-1 and TRBJ1-5; the table's D call TRBD1 went unverified against the DNA. TRBV21-1 is reported as a pseudogene. The CDR3 is 15 amino acids.

The gene calls are TRBV12-2 and TRBJ2-1; the table's D gene call, TRBD2, was not cross checked with the DNA. TRBV12-2 is assigned pseudogene status. This CDR3 is 19 amino acids long. In DNA, the CDR3 is TGTGCAAGTCGCTTAACGGGACCAGCGGGAGGGCCGGATTTCAATGAGCAGTTCTTC. Its protein product is CASRLTGPAGGPDFNEQFF.